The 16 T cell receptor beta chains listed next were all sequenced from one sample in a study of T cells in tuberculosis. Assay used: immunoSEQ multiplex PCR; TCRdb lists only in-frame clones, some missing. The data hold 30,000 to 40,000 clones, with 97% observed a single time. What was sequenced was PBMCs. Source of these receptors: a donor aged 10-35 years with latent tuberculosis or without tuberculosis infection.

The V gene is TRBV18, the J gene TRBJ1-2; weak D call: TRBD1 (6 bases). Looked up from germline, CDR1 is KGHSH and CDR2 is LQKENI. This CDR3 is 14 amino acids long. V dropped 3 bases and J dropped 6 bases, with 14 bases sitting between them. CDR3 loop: CASSPGTPPHGYTF. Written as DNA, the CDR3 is TGTGCCAGCTCACCCGGGACACCCCCACATGGCTACACCTTC. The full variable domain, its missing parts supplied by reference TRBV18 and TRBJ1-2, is NAGVMQNPRHLVRRRGQEARLRCSPMKGHSHVYWYRQLPEEGLKFMVYLQKENIIDESGMPKERFSAEFPKEGPSILRIQQVVRGDSAAYFCASSPGTPPHGYTFGSGTRLTVV.

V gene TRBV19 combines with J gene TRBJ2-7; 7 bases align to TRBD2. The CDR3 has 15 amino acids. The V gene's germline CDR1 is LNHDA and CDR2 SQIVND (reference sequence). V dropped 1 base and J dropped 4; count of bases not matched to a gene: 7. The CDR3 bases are TGTGCCAGTAGTATAGGTCTAGCGGTCCTGTACGAGCAGTACTTC. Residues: CASSIGLAVLYEQYF. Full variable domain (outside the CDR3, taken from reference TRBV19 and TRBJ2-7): DGGITQSPKYLFRKEGQNVTLSCEQNLNHDAMYWYRQDPGQGLRLIYYSQIVNDFQKGDIAEGYSVSREKKESFPLTVTSAQKNPTAFYLCASSIGLAVLYEQYFGPGTRLTVT.

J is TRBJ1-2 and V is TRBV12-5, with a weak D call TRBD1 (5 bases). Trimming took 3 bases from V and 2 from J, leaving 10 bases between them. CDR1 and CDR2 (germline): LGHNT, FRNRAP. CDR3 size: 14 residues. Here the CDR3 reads CASGFAGRNYGYTF. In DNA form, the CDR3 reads TGTGCTAGTGGTTTTGCGGGACGGAACTATGGCTACACCTTC.

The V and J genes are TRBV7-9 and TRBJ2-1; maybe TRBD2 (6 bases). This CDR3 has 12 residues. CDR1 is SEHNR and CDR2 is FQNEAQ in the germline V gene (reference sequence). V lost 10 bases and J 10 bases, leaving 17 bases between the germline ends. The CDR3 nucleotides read TGTGCCATGAAGGGAGGAGAATGGGAGCAGTTCTTC. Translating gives CAMKGGEWEQFF. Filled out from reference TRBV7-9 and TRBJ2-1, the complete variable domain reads DTGVSQNPRHKITKRGQNVTFRCDPISEHNRLYWYRQTLGQGPEFLTYFQNEAQLEKSRLLSDRFSAERPKGSFSTLEIQRTEQGDSAMYLCAMKGGEWEQFFGPGTRLTVL.

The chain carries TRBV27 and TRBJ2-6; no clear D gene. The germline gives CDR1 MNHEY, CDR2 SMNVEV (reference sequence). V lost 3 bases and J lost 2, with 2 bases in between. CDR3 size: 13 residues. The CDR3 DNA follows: TGTGCCAGCAGTTTTACTGGGGCCAACGTCCTGACTTTC. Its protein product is CASSFTGANVLTF.

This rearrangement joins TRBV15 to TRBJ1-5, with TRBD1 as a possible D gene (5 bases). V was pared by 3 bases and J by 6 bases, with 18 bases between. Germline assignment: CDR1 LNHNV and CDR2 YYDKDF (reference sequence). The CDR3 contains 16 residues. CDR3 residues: CATSSSPPAQGQPQHF. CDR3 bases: TGTGCCACCAGCAGCTCCCCCCCCGCTCAGGGTCAGCCCCAGCATTTT. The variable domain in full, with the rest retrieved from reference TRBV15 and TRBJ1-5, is DAMVIQNPRYQVTQFGKPVTLSCSQTLNHNVMYWYQQKSSQAPKLLFHYYDKDFNNEADTPDNFQSRRPNTSFCFLDIRSPGLGDTAMYLCATSSSPPAQGQPQHFGDGTRLSIL.

The CDR3 spells CASSPGQGVSYEQYF. CDR3 nucleotide sequence: TGTGCCAGCTCACCGGGACAGGGAGTTTCCTACGAGCAGTACTTC. This chain uses TRBV18 with TRBJ2-7; the match to TRBD1 covers 9 bases. Unmatched junction bases numbered 4, after V lost 3 bases and J lost 1 base. Germline CDR1 KGHSH, CDR2 LQKENI. CDR3 length: 15 residues.

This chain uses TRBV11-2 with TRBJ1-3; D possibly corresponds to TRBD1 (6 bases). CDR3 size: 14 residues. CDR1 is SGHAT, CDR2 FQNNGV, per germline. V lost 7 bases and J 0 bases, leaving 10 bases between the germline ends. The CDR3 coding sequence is TGTGCCAGCAAAGGACAGAACTCTGGAAACACCATATATTTT. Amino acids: CASKGQNSGNTIYF.

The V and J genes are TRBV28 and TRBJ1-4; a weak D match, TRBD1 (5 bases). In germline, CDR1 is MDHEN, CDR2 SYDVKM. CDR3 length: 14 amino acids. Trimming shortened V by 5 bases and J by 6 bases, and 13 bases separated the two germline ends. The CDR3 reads CASSPGLGDEKLFF. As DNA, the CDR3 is TGTGCCAGCAGTCCTGGACTAGGGGATGAAAAACTGTTTTTT.

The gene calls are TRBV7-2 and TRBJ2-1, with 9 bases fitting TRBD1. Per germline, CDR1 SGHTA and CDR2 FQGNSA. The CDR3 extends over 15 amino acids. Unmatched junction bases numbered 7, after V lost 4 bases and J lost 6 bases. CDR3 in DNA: TGTGCCAGCAGCTCCTGGACAGGGGTCATCAATGAGCAGTTCTTC. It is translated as CASSSWTGVINEQFF.

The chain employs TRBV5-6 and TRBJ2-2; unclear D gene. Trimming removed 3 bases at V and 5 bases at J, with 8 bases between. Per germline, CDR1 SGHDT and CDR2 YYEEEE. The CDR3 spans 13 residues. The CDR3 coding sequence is TGTGCCAGCAGCTCTCCGCGGACCGGGGAGCTGTTTTTT. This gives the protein CASSSPRTGELFF.

CDR3 sequence: CAAAVGGLREKLFF. The DNA for the CDR3 is TGTGCCGCGGCCGTCGGAGGGCTACGTGAAAAACTGTTTTTT. The chain uses TRBV30 and TRBJ1-4, with D uncertain. V was cut by 8 bases and J by 7 bases, with 20 bases left in between. The CDR3 extends over 14 amino acids. The germline V gene encodes CDR1 GTSNPN and CDR2 SVGIG (reference sequence).

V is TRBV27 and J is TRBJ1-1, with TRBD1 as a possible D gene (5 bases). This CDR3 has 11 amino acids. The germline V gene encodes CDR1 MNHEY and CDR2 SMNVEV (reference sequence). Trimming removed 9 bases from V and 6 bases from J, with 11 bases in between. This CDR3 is CASNAGSEAFF. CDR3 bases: TGTGCCAGTAATGCAGGGTCTGAAGCTTTCTTT.

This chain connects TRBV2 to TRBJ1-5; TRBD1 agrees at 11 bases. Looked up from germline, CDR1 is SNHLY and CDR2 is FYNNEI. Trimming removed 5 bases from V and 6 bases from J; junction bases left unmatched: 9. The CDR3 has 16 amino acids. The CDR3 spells CASSPQGQGALQPQHF. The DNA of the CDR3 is TGTGCCAGCAGTCCCCAAGGACAGGGGGCTCTTCAGCCCCAGCATTTT.

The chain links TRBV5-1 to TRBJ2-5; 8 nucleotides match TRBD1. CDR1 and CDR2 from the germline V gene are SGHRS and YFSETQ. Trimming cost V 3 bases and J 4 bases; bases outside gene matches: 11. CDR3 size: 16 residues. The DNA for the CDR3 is TGCGCCAGCAGCTGGGGCGACAGGGGTGTGAGAGAGACCCAGTACTTC. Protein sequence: CASSWGDRGVRETQYF.

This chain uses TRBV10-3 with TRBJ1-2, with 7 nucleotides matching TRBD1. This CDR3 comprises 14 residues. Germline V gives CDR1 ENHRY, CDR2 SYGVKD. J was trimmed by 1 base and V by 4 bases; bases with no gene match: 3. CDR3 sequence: CAISGQGGNYGYTF. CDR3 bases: TGTGCCATCAGTGGGCAGGGGGGTAACTATGGCTACACCTTC.